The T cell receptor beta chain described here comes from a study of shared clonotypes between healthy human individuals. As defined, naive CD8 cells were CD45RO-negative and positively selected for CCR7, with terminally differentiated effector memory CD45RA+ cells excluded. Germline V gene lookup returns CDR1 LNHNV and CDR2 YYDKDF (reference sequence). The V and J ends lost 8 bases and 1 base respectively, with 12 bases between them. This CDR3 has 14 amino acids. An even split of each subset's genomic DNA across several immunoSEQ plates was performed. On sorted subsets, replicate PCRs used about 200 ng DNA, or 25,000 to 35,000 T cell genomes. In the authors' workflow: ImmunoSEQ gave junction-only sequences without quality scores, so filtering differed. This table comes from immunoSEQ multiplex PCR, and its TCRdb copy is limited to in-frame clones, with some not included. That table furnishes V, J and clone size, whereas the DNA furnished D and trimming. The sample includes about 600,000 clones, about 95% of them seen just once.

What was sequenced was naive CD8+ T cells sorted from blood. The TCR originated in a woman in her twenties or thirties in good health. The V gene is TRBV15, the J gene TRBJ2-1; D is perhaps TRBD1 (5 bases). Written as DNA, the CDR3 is TGTGCCACCGACAGTCAAGGGTCCTACAATGAGCAGTTCTTC. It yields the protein CATDSQGSYNEQFF.